Below, one T cell receptor beta chain is given with its context. Antigen: not known. The record originates from a study of beta chain features in type 1 diabetes. About the research overall: Healthy donors resembled patients in age, gender and cell yields. Study results and caveats: TCRB CDR3 length was moderately but significantly reduced in all four CD4+ subsets of Type 1 diabetes patients. For type 1 diabetes patients, VDJ junctions showed fewer insertions and more deletions.

CD45RO/CCR7/CD25/CD127/CD95/CD27 staining was used to isolate CD4+ naive, central memory, regulatory and stem cell-like memory cells by sorting. Every bit of the isolated RNA underwent reverse transcription, so sequencing read expressed TCRB transcripts. Sequencing was performed with immunoSEQ multiplex PCR; in TCRdb, only in-frame clones are kept and a portion is missing. The sample holds 200,000 to 300,000 clones; around 21% are singletons and the top ten take around 0.028%. CDR1 and CDR2 from the germline V gene are SEHNR and FQNEAQ (reference sequence). The CDR3 has 17 amino acids. V was trimmed by 0 bases and J by 4 bases, leaving 18 bases between them.

The sequencing input was naive CD4+ T cells from blood. The receptor was derived from a woman in her forties with type 1 diabetes. The chain carries TRBV7-9 and TRBJ1-1; maybe TRBD1 (6 bases). DNA of the CDR3: TGTGCCAGCAGCTTAGCGGAGTGGGCAGGGGAGCCCACTGAAGCTTTCTTT. The encoded protein is CASSLAEWAGEPTEAFF. The full variable domain, rest sourced from reference TRBV7-9 and TRBJ1-1, is DTGVSQNPRHKITKRGQNVTFRCDPISEHNRLYWYRQTLGQGPEFLTYFQNEAQLEKSRLLSDRFSAERPKGSFSTLEIQRTEQGDSAMYLCASSLAEWAGEPTEAFFGQGTRLTVV.